These 26 T cell receptor beta chains were all obtained from the same sample, sequenced in a study of blood T cells in healthy people across ages. A second PCR of 7 to 11 cycles used a sample-barcoded 5' primer and a J-beta primer mix. TCRdb passed the 5' RACE reads through MiXCR, listing each CDR3 protein once. The profile covers 600,000 to 800,000 distinct CDR3 sequences, with about 21% appearing a single time and 3% to 4.5% taken by the ten largest. The sequenced sample was blood. The receptors derive from a man between 65 and 85 years old in good health.

V is TRBV7-2 and J is TRBJ1-1; D ambiguous. The ends were cut back, 1 base at V and 5 bases at J, with 11 bases in the middle. This CDR3 comprises 14 residues. The germline V gene encodes CDR1 SGHTA and CDR2 FQGNSA. CDR3 nucleotides: TGTGCCAGCAGCTTAGAAAGAGGGCTGACTGAAGCTTTCTTT. Encoded protein: CASSLERGLTEAFF.

This chain connects TRBV11-2 to TRBJ2-2; weak D call: TRBD1 (6 bases). This CDR3 region has 15 residues. Germline V CDR1 and CDR2: SGHAT, FQNNGV. V was cut by 2 bases and J by 4 bases, with 11 bases left in between. CDR3 residues: CASSLLRGGTGELFF. The CDR3 bases are TGTGCCAGCAGCTTACTCAGGGGCGGCACCGGGGAGCTGTTTTTT.

This clonotype has more than one count but fewer than ten. The rearrangement joins TRBV19 to TRBJ2-5, with TRBD2 matching over 9 bases. Trimming removed 5 bases from V and 3 bases from J; junction bases left unmatched: 22. Per the germline V gene, CDR1 is LNHDA and CDR2 is SQIVND (reference sequence). The CDR3 totals 20 residues. The CDR3 loop reads CASSSAVGRGIAGEEETQYF. The CDR3 DNA reads TGTGCCAGTAGTTCGGCCGTTGGCAGGGGGATAGCGGGAGAGGAAGAGACCCAGTACTTC.

This chain joins TRBV6-2 or TRBV6-3 and TRBJ2-7, with D unclear. The germline V and J ends were trimmed by 2 bases and 0 bases, with 8 bases remaining between them. Per germline, CDR1 MNHEY and CDR2 SVGEGT. This CDR3 region has 14 residues. This chain's CDR3 is CASSYPGYSYEQYF. In DNA form, the CDR3 reads TGTGCCAGCAGTTACCCGGGCTACTCCTACGAGCAGTACTTC.

The chain joins TRBV28 to TRBJ2-4; TRBD2 matches at 10 bases. CDR1 MDHEN and CDR2 SYDVKM come from the germline V gene. This CDR3 contains 17 residues. Trimming at V came to 1 base and at J to 8 bases, leaving 11 bases not matched to a gene. CDR3 nucleotides: TGTGCCAGCAGTTTATTTAATAGCGGGAGGAATATTTACATTCAGTACTTC. Its protein product is CASSLFNSGRNIYIQYF.

This clonotype has just a few counts. This sequence may be a read error, since a much larger clone differs from it by one base. The chain joins TRBV29-1 to TRBJ2-5; the D is unclear. Germline CDR1 is SQVTM and CDR2 is ANQGSEA. The length of the CDR3 is 11 residues. DNA for the CDR3: TGCAGCGTAGGGATCCAAGAGACCCGGTACTTC. Its protein product is CSVGIQETRYF. Full variable domain (outside the CDR3, taken from reference TRBV29-1 and TRBJ2-5): SAVISQKPSRDICQRGTSLTIQCQVDSQVTMMFWYRQQPGQSLTLIATANQGSEATYESGFVIDKFPISRPNLTFSTLTVSNMSPEDSSIYLCSVGIQETRYFGPGTRLLVL.

The chain combines TRBV5-1 with TRBJ2-5; 8 bases are shared with TRBD2. The CDR3 covers 17 residues. Germline trimming cut 0 bases from V and 4 bases from J; bases unmatched to any gene: 11. The germline CDR1 and CDR2 sequences are SGHRS and YFSETQ. The chain's CDR3 is CASSLDLSGNKGETQYF. Written as DNA, the CDR3 is TGCGCCAGCAGCTTGGATCTTAGCGGGAACAAGGGAGAGACCCAGTACTTC.

This clonotype was counted between two and nine times. The chain employs TRBV27 and TRBJ2-7, with 7 bases fitting TRBD2. Trimming removed 6 bases from V and 3 bases from J; junction bases left unmatched: 5. The CDR3 is 13 amino acids. In germline, CDR1 is MNHEY, CDR2 SMNVEV (reference sequence). The CDR3 region has the DNA TGTGCCAGCAGCAAGGAGCGGGGCTACGAGCAGTACTTC. It is translated as CASSKERGYEQYF.

This rearrangement joins TRBV20-1 to TRBJ1-2; D is possibly TRBD1 (6 bases). The CDR3 runs 13 residues. The germline gives CDR1 DFQATT, CDR2 SNEGSKA (reference sequence). V dropped 6 bases and J dropped 2 bases, with 13 bases sitting between them. CDR3 amino acids: CSATKGGNYGYTF. For the CDR3, the DNA is TGCAGTGCGACCAAGGGGGGCAACTATGGCTACACCTTC.

This clonotype was found a few times. This chain connects TRBV24-1 to TRBJ2-2, with TRBD1 as a possible D gene (6 bases). Germline values: CDR1 KGHDR, CDR2 SFDVKD. V was trimmed by 7 bases and J by 3 bases, leaving 11 bases between them. The CDR3 extends over 14 amino acids. The CDR3 bases are TGTGCCACCAGCGGGACAAGGTACACCGGGGAGCTGTTTTTT. It is translated as CATSGTRYTGELFF.

To note about this clonotype: The conserved final phenylalanine or tryptophan is absent from the CDR3, which likely points to a read error. The chain uses TRBV4-3 and TRBJ2-1, with 9 bases matching TRBD2. J gave up 0 bases and V 0 bases, and 3 bases lay outside the gene matches. CDR1 LGHNA and CDR2 YSLEER come from the germline V gene. This CDR3 is built from 17 residues. CDR3 region: CASSQDLAGSSYNEQFS. The CDR3 DNA reads TGCGCCAGCAGCCAAGATCTAGCGGGGAGCTCCTACAATGAGCAGTTCTCC.

This clonotype has only a few counts. This chain connects TRBV7-2 to TRBJ1-1; 7 bases match TRBD1. Germline V gene sequence: CDR1 SGHTA, CDR2 FQGNSA. V shed 0 bases, J shed 0 bases, and the junction held 1 base outside the gene matches. CDR3 size: 15 residues. For the CDR3, the DNA is TGTGCCAGCAGCTTAGCGGGACAGTTGAACACTGAAGCTTTCTTT. Translation gives CASSLAGQLNTEAFF.

This clonotype was counted a few times. The J gene is TRBJ2-3, the V gene TRBV7-2, with a weak D call TRBD2 (5 bases). CDR3 length: 15 residues. CDR1 and CDR2 (germline): SGHTA, FQGNSA. Trimming removed 1 base from V and 2 bases from J, with 10 bases in between. The CDR3 DNA reads as TGTGCCAGCAGCTTAGGGGCAGGACTCACAGATACGCAGTATTTT. Amino acid sequence: CASSLGAGLTDTQYF.

The V call is TRBV24-1, the J call TRBJ2-2; 10 nucleotides agree with TRBD2. Losses at the gene ends were 2 bases for V and 0 bases for J; bases not matched to a gene: 2. This CDR3 spans 17 amino acids. Germline CDR1 and CDR2: KGHDR and SFDVKD. The CDR3 region is CATSDWTSGTNTGELFF. CDR3 nucleotide sequence: TGTGCCACCAGTGATTGGACTAGCGGAACGAACACCGGGGAGCTGTTTTTT.

The sample holds many counts of this clonotype. The chain uses TRBV24-1 and TRBJ2-1; TRBD2 aligns across 11 bases. The V segment lost 6 bases and the J segment 3 bases; nucleotides outside the gene matches: 6. Germline lookup yields CDR1 KGHDR and CDR2 SFDVKD. The CDR3 runs 16 residues. In DNA, the CDR3 is TGTGCCACCAGTCCTCCCGGGACTAGCGGCTACAATGAGCAGTTCTTC. Encoded protein: CATSPPGTSGYNEQFF.

This chain uses TRBV6-6 with TRBJ1-3; the D gene is possibly TRBD1 (5 bases). The CDR3 sequence is 13 residues long. Germline CDR1 is MNHNY and CDR2 is SVGAGI (reference sequence). Trimming pared 4 bases from V and 16 bases from J, leaving 20 bases between. Written as DNA, the CDR3 is TGTGCCAGCAGTTGGGCTGACCCACCGGGACCCTATTTT. This encodes CASSWADPPGPYF.

This clonotype was picked up many times. The V call is TRBV18, the J call TRBJ1-3; D is undetermined. The V and J ends lost 6 bases and 2 bases respectively, with 17 bases between them. The CDR3 has 16 amino acids. Per germline, CDR1 KGHSH and CDR2 LQKENI. CDR3 DNA: TGTGCCAGCTCCCCGGCCTCAGTGGGCACTGGAAACACCATATATTTT. Amino acid sequence: CASSPASVGTGNTIYF.

This rearrangement joins TRBV28 to TRBJ2-7; 10 nucleotides line up with TRBD1. J gave up 7 bases and V 6 bases, and 9 bases lay outside the gene matches. Per the germline V gene, CDR1 is MDHEN and CDR2 is SYDVKM. The CDR3 extends over 14 amino acids. CDR3 in amino acids: CASSTDRGLSEQYF. The CDR3 DNA sequence: TGTGCCAGCAGCACTGACAGGGGGCTCAGTGAGCAGTACTTC.

As regards this clonotype: Mismatch with germline at one junction end may stem from a read error. The rearrangement links TRBV2 to TRBJ1-4, with 7 nucleotides matching TRBD1. The CDR3 runs to 15 residues. Germline assignment: CDR1 SNHLY and CDR2 FYNNEI. As DNA, the CDR3 is TGTGTCAGCAGTCGACAGGGTCAATCTAATGAAAAACTGTTTTTT. This sequence encodes CVSSRQGQSNEKLFF.

This clonotype showed up just a few times. J is TRBJ2-5 and V is TRBV4-3; the D gene is possibly TRBD2 (6 bases). The J call is uncertain, as TRBJ2-7 better fits the DNA end. Germline V CDR1 and CDR2: LGHNA, YSLEER. The CDR3 has 15 amino acids. As DNA, the CDR3 is TGCGCCAGCAGCCAAGATTGGCTAGCGCAAAACGAGCAGTACTTC. It is translated as CASSQDWLAQNEQYF.

This clonotype was counted only a few times. The V call is TRBV15, the J call TRBJ1-5; maybe TRBD1 (5 bases). V lost 2 bases and J 1 base, leaving 6 bases between the germline ends. The CDR3 consists of 14 residues. In germline, CDR1 is LNHNV, CDR2 YYDKDF (reference sequence). CDR3 amino acids: CATSRQGSNQPQHF. In DNA, the CDR3 is TGTGCCACCAGCAGACAGGGCAGCAATCAGCCCCAGCATTTT.

The chain carries TRBV12-3 or TRBV12-4 and TRBJ1-4; the D is unclear. Deletions cut 0 bases from V and 2 bases from J, with 4 bases between. The CDR3 is 14 residues long. CDR3 bases: TGTGCCAGCAGTTTAGCGTTGACTAATGAAAAACTGTTTTTT. Its translation is CASSLALTNEKLFF.

This clonotype showed up just a few times. The rearrangement uses TRBV5-1 and TRBJ2-5; TRBD2 aligns across 8 bases. CDR3 length: 15 amino acids. CDR1 is SGHRS, CDR2 YFSETQ, per germline. Trimming took 2 bases from V and 1 from J; bases not matched to a gene: 4. CDR3 loop: CASSLLAEGQETQYF. The DNA of the CDR3 is TGCGCCAGCAGCTTACTAGCGGAGGGCCAAGAGACCCAGTACTTC.

V and J are TRBV7-6 and TRBJ2-1; 9 nucleotides line up with TRBD1. The CDR3 loop spans 16 amino acids. Trimming removed 4 bases from V and 4 bases from J; junction bases left unmatched: 8. The V gene's germline CDR1 is SGHVS and CDR2 FNYEAQ. CDR3 DNA sequence: TGTGCCAGCAGCTCGACAGGGGGTTCCCTTTACAATGAGCAGTTCTTC. This sequence encodes CASSSTGGSLYNEQFF.

This clonotype was seen a few times. V and J are TRBV29-1 and TRBJ2-7, with D possibly TRBD1 on 7 matching bases. V was trimmed by 4 bases and J by 7 bases, leaving 17 bases between them. The CDR3 runs 13 residues. Germline CDR1 is SQVTM and CDR2 is ANQGSEA. For the CDR3, the DNA is TGCAGCGTTGGTACCGGGACAGCGGGTGAGCAGTACTTC. It is translated as CSVGTGTAGEQYF.

The chain is built from TRBV5-1 and TRBJ2-5; TRBD2 matches 9 bases. Per the germline V gene, CDR1 is SGHRS and CDR2 is YFSETQ. The junction had 12 bases not matched to a gene; V was cut back by 4 bases and J by 5 bases. The CDR3 contains 16 residues. CDR3 coding DNA: TGCGCCAGCAGCAAAGCGGGAGGAGATCTAGGGGAGACCCAGTACTTC. Its translation: CASSKAGGDLGETQYF.